This T cell receptor (beta chain) was captured by sequencing in a study of spatial heterogeneity in lung cancer. Stated time point: sample taken at primary tumor resection. In each case, whole RNA from tumor, nontumor lung or frozen PBMC was sequenced unsorted. TCRdb recomputed calls from the 5' RACE reads with MiXCR, one row per CDR3 protein. Among nearly 11,000 distinct CDR3 sequences listed, 4% to 6.5% were seen once. This clonotype was counted many times. What it binds is not known. This beta chain was picked up by a library intended for alpha chains and is off target, so its count carries little meaning. This CDR3 is built from 13 residues. CDR1 is SGHRS and CDR2 is YFSETQ in the germline V gene. The germline V and J ends were trimmed by 4 bases and 7 bases, with 12 bases remaining between them. General study points: Mutation tallies in tumors tracked expanded intratumoral alpha and beta TCR counts. Ubiquitous and regional nonsynonymous mutations were each tracked by the matching count of ubiquitous or regional expanded TCRs.

Sequenced material: lung tumor tissue, taken at surgery. This clonotype was sampled from a male donor with early-stage non-small cell lung cancer. This chain uses TRBV5-1 with TRBJ2-1; no reliable D call. CDR3: CASSTGPGNEQFF. The CDR3 DNA follows: TGCGCCAGCAGCACCGGACCGGGTAATGAGCAGTTCTTC.